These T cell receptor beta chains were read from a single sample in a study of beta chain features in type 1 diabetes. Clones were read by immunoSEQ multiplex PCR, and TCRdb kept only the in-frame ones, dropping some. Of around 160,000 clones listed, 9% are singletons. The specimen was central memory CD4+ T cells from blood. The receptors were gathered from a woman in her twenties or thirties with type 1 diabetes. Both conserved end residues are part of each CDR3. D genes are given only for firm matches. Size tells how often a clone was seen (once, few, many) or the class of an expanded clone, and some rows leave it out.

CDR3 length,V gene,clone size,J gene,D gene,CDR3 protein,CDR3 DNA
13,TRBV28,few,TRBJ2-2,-,CASRGYRREELFF,TGTGCCAGCAGGGGCTACCGTCGCGAGGAGCTGTTTTTT
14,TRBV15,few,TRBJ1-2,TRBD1,CATSVRQGASGYTF,TGTGCCACCAGCGTACGACAGGGGGCAAGCGGCTACACCTTC
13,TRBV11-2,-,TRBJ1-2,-,CASSLDSSYGYTF,TGTGCCAGCAGCTTAGATAGCAGTTATGGCTACACCTTC
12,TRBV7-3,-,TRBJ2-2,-,CASSLNNGELFF,TGTGCCAGCAGCTTAAATAACGGGGAGCTGTTTTTT
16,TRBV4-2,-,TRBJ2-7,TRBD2,CASSQDASGANYEQYF,TGTGCCAGCAGCCAAGATGCTAGCGGGGCGAACTACGAGCAGTACTTC
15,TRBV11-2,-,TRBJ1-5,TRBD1,CASSRTGGGNQPQHF,TGTGCCAGCAGCCGTACAGGGGGCGGCAATCAGCCCCAGCATTTT
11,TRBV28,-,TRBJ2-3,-,CASSLRDTQYF,TGTGCCAGCAGTTTGAGGGATACGCAGTATTTT
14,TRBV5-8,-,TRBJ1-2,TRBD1,CASSGTGGPYGYTF,TGTGCCAGCAGCGGGACAGGGGGCCCTTATGGCTACACCTTC
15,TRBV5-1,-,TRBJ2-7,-,CASSLPDLGVYEQYF,TGCGCCAGCAGCTTGCCGGACCTAGGGGTCTACGAGCAGTACTTC
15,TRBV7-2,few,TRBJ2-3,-,CASSLRGASTDTQYF,TGTGCCAGCAGCTTACGCGGAGCTAGCACAGATACGCAGTATTTT
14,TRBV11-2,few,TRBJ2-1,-,CASSYGGTYNEQFF,TGTGCCAGCAGCTATGGAGGGACCTACAATGAGCAGTTCTTC
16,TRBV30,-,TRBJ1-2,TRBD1,CAWSVLDRGLSYGYTF,TGTGCCTGGAGTGTACTGGACAGGGGGCTGTCCTATGGCTACACCTTC
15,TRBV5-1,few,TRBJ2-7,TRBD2,CASGTSGRESYEQYF,TGCGCCAGCGGGACTAGCGGGAGGGAATCCTACGAGCAGTACTTC
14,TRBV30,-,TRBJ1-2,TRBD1,CAWSSTGNRDGYTF,TGTGCCTGGAGTTCGACAGGGAATCGGGATGGCTACACCTTC
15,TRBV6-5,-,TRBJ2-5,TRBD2,CASSLAGEGVETQYF,TGTGCCAGCAGTTTAGCGGGAGAGGGGGTTGAGACCCAGTACTTC
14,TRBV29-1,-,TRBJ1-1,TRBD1,CSVDGQGAVTEAFF,TGCAGCGTTGACGGCCAGGGGGCGGTAACTGAAGCTTTCTTT
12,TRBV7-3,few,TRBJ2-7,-,CASSRPGDEQYF,TGTGCCAGCAGCCGACCCGGGGACGAGCAGTACTTC
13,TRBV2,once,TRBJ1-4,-,CASTRQPNEKLFF,TGTGCCAGCACCAGACAGCCGAATGAAAAACTGTTTTTT
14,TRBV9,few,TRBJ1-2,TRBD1,CASSVVGQGYGYTF,TGTGCCAGCAGCGTAGTGGGACAGGGATATGGCTACACCTTC
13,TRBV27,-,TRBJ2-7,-,CASSSDSSYEQYF,TGTGCCAGCAGCTCGGACAGCTCCTACGAGCAGTACTTC
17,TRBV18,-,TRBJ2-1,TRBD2,CASSPRREPDGPNEQFF,TGTGCCAGCTCACCACGGCGGGAGCCCGACGGTCCCAATGAGCAGTTCTTC
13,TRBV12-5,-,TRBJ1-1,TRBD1,CASGNDRGTEAFF,TGTGCTAGTGGTAACGACAGGGGCACTGAAGCTTTCTTT
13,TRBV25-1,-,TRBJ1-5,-,CASSGQPNQPQHF,TGTGCCAGCAGCGGACAGCCGAATCAGCCCCAGCATTTT
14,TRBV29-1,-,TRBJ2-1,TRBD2,CSVERGLAGYEQFF,TGCAGCGTTGAAAGGGGACTAGCGGGCTATGAGCAGTTCTTC
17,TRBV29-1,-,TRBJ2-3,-,CSVELGGASAGTDTQYF,TGCAGCGTTGAGTTGGGGGGGGCTAGCGCCGGCACAGATACGCAGTATTTT
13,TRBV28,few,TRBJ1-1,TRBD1,CASRDRGLSEAFF,TGTGCCAGCCGGGACAGGGGACTATCTGAAGCTTTCTTT
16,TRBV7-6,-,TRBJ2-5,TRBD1,CASSPRDSQSQETQYF,TGTGCCAGCAGCCCCCGGGACAGCCAGTCCCAAGAGACCCAGTACTTC
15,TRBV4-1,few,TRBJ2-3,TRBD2,CASRNIGLGTDTQYF,TGCGCCAGCAGAAACATCGGACTAGGCACAGATACGCAGTATTTT
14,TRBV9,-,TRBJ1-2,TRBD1,CASTRTGGNDGYTF,TGTGCCAGCACTCGGACAGGGGGCAATGATGGCTACACCTTC